This TCR beta chain was sequenced in a study of blood T cell repertoires in COVID-19. Whole-study context: The study drew acute and convalescent COVID-19 samples from the United States, Italy and Spain. The cDNA or gDNA used as material had been derived from T cells, B-cell-depleted T cells, or PBMCs.

V was clipped by 2 bases and J by 3 bases, with 6 bases between them. The CDR3 runs to 12 residues. Per the germline V gene, CDR1 is SGHRS and CDR2 is YFSETQ. For this clone: Other DNA sequences in this specimen translate into the identical CDR3.

As originally analysed: Amplification with reference gene primers provided the estimates of nucleated cell counts. Only in-frame clones appear in the TCRdb table, and some are missing; sequencing was by immunoSEQ multiplex PCR. V and J calls and clone size are given by that table; D and trimming were obtained from the DNA. The sample includes about 130,000 clones, approximately 88% of them seen just once. The sample comprised peripheral blood. The gene calls are TRBV5-1 and TRBJ2-7; D is perhaps TRBD1 (5 bases). The sequence was collected from a woman aged 25 to 45 who had recovered from COVID-19. Here the CDR3 reads CASSLRGYEQYF. CDR3 DNA: TGCGCCAGCAGCTTAAGGGGCTACGAGCAGTACTTC. Filled out from reference TRBV5-1 and TRBJ2-7, the complete variable domain reads KAGVTQTPRYLIKTRGQQVTLSCSPISGHRSVSWYQQTPGQGLQFLFEYFSETQRNKGNFPGRFSGRQFSNSRSEMNVSTLELGDSALYLCASSLRGYEQYFGPGTRLTVT.